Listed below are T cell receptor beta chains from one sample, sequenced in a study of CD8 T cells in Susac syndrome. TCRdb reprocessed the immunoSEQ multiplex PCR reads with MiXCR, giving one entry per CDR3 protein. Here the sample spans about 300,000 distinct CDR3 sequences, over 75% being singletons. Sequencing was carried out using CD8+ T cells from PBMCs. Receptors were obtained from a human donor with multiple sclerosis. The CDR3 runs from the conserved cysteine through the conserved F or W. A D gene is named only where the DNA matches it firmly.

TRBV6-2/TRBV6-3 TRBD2 CASRTGLGIQYF
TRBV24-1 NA CATSDSDSGQQYF
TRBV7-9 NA CASRLTNTEAFF
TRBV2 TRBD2 CASSDPAGVDEQYF
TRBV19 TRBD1 CASSIPLDRATGNTIYF
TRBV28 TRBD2 CASSIAGPVSYEQYF
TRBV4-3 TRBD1 CASSQDFGDREDEQYF
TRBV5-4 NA CASSLGLDQETQYF
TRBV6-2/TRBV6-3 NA CASSWGGVGTEAFF
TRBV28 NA CASSYKGDTEAFF
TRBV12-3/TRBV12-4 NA CASSFKGLKRGDTQYF
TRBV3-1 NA CASSQGTTGRPTDTQYF
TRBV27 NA CASSFTGHRTDTQYF
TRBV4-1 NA CASSQGRDMNTEAFF
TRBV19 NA CASWGNTEAFF
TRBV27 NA CASRRGGPGARQLYGYTF
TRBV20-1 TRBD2 CRAEGLAGVRDLTDTQYF
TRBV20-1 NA CSARDMAGRTGELFF
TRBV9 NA CASSVAPESYEQYF
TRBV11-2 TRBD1 CASSLDWDRGITDTQYF
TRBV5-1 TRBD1 CASSYGQGGTDTQYF
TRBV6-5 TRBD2 CASSYGVAGAYEQYF